The following is a T cell receptor (beta chain) sequence with its context. What it binds is not known. One end of the junction is discordant with germline, which a read error may explain. With molecular barcodes, quantitative 5'-RACE was used to make the TCR beta libraries. Using its own MiXCR run on the 5' RACE reads, TCRdb lists one record per CDR3 protein. The sample yields 190,000 or so distinct CDR3 sequences, 10% to 15% seen once. The data originate from a study of CD8 T cells in ankylosing spondylitis. Study observations and caveats: Characteristic of ankylosing spondylitis blood, it appeared, was a TCR beta motif comprising several highly homologous variants. In synovial fluid and blood from reactive arthritis, some motif variants were previously reported. The authors found the disease-linked clones to be CD8+ and relatively rare in peripheral blood.

This CDR3 comprises 15 residues. Germline values: CDR1 MGHDK, CDR2 SYGVNS. Source material: blood, either unsorted or a sorted T cell fraction (not recorded which). The chain combines TRBV25-1 with TRBJ2-1; 7 bases map to TRBD1. The clonotype comes from a male donor with ankylosing spondylitis or in good health (not recorded which). The CDR3 here is CASSEPDRDYNEQIF. The CDR3, as DNA: TGTGCCAGCAGTGAACCTGACAGGGATTACAATGAGCAGATCTTC.